A selection of T cell receptor beta chains follows, all from one sample in a study of cytomegalovirus exposure and HLA in healthy donors. Clones were sequenced by immunoSEQ multiplex PCR, and TCRdb holds only the in-frame ones, with some missing. The table has approximately 190,000 clones, about 80% seen once. The sample consisted of PBMCs. These receptors originate from a woman younger than 30 in good health and CMV-seropositive. Each CDR3 is given without its conserved first and last residue.

V gene: TRBV13; CDR3 protein: ASSETSGTYNEQF
V gene: TRBV6-1; CDR3 protein: ATEGAGGGRQF
V gene: TRBV9; CDR3 protein: ASGQGYNEQF
V gene: TRBV5-4; CDR3 protein: ASSVDSMYGYT
V gene: TRBV5-8; CDR3 protein: ASSLERQGRNQPQH
V gene: TRBV5-4; CDR3 protein: ASSLEQPYGYT
V gene: TRBV19; CDR3 protein: ASSIDKQETQY
V gene: TRBV19; CDR3 protein: ASRSGADTQY
V gene: TRBV27; CDR3 protein: ASSSTPSYEQY
V gene: TRBV29-1; CDR3 protein: SVARNTHEPQH
V gene: TRBV2; CDR3 protein: ASSLNQNTEAF
V gene: TRBV5-1; CDR3 protein: ASSQRRANTGELF
V gene: TRBV19; CDR3 protein: ASSTNRGLETQY
V gene: TRBV2; CDR3 protein: ASKSDQSSYEQY
V gene: TRBV5-6; CDR3 protein: ASSLGRNNYGYT
V gene: TRBV11-2; CDR3 protein: ASSLQATTRETQY
V gene: TRBV9; CDR3 protein: ASSVGDLGVYQETQY
V gene: TRBV6-4; CDR3 protein: ASSDSMGTGGSGYT
V gene: TRBV6-6; CDR3 protein: ASSYSAGSYNEQF
V gene: TRBV28; CDR3 protein: ASSPGFGELF
V gene: TRBV6-4; CDR3 protein: ASSLDQGTNSPLH
V gene: TRBV25-1; CDR3 protein: ASSGEDLLNTEAF
V gene: TRBV11-2; CDR3 protein: ASSLGQGVGREKLF
V gene: TRBV7-2; CDR3 protein: ASTPARGPWETQY
V gene: TRBV27; CDR3 protein: ASSPGGGGYNEQF
V gene: TRBV7-9; CDR3 protein: ASSLGGQGGNEQF
V gene: TRBV6-5; CDR3 protein: ASFYLSPAGNTIY
V gene: TRBV7-2; CDR3 protein: ASSLVGTGGQPQH
V gene: TRBV27; CDR3 protein: ATRRGGNLDEETQY
V gene: TRBV7-3; CDR3 protein: ASSLGTGYNEQF
V gene: TRBV6-1; CDR3 protein: ASTRTESQPQH